One sample yielded the 12 T cell receptor beta chains listed below, sequenced in a study of blood T cell repertoires in COVID-19 (dated by TCRdb to the early 2020s). Libraries were constructed by the immunoSEQ multiplex PCR assay. TCRdb re-hosts the immuneACCESS table, in-frame sequences only. Its copies lack some clones; in the studies checked, an unresolved V gene accounts for under half of them, and the cause for the rest is not known. In all, the sample holds around 180,000 clones, and around two thirds of those were seen once. Around 3% of the sample goes to the ten largest clones. The sample taken for sequencing was peripheral blood. The receptor set was obtained from an elderly woman with acute or convalescent COVID-19.

The V call is TRBV12-5, the J call TRBJ1-2, with 11 positions matching TRBD1. Germline CDR1 reads LGHNT; CDR2 reads FRNRAP. The V segment lost 4 bases and the J segment 4 bases; nucleotides outside the gene matches: 5. The CDR3 totals 15 residues. This chain's CDR3 is CASGSDRGRIYGYTF. The CDR3 coding sequence is TGTGCTAGTGGTTCGGACAGGGGGCGGATCTATGGCTACACCTTC. The variable domain in full, with the rest retrieved from reference TRBV12-5 and TRBJ1-2, is DARVTQTPRHKVTEMGQEVTMRCQPILGHNTVFWYRQTMMQGLELLAYFRNRAPLDDSGMPKDRFSAEMPDATLATLKIQPSEPRDSAVYFCASGSDRGRIYGYTFGSGTRLTVV.

J is TRBJ2-1 and V is TRBV2; 7 positions agree with TRBD2. The germline CDR1 and CDR2 sequences are SNHLY and FYNNEI. V gave up 6 bases and J gave up 7 bases; unmatched junction bases: 9. The CDR3 length is 14 residues. The CDR3 DNA follows: TGTGCCAGCAGGGGGAGGGACCGGATAAATGAGCAGTTCTTC. The encoded protein is CASRGRDRINEQFF.

This clone was picked up one time. This rearrangement joins TRBV27 to TRBJ2-3, with TRBD2 as a possible D gene (6 bases). The CDR3 contains 15 residues. With 6 bases removed from V and 2 bases from J, the gap between germline ends came to 15 bases. Germline V gene lookup returns CDR1 MNHEY and CDR2 SMNVEV (reference sequence). CDR3 in amino acids: CASRGSGSNTDTQYF. DNA for the CDR3: TGTGCCAGCAGAGGTAGCGGATCCAACACAGATACGCAGTATTTT.

A single count supports this clone. This chain joins TRBV14 and TRBJ2-1; 9 nucleotides agree with TRBD2. V shed 4 bases, J shed 9 bases, and the junction held 10 bases outside the gene matches. The CDR3 is 15 amino acids. CDR1 SGHDN and CDR2 FVKESK come from the germline V gene. CDR3 protein: CASSPQPGGRAEQFF. Written as DNA, the CDR3 is TGTGCCAGCAGCCCACAGCCTGGCGGGAGGGCTGAGCAGTTCTTC.

This clone was seen only a few times. The V gene is TRBV27, the J gene TRBJ2-7; 7 positions agree with TRBD2. This CDR3 comprises 14 residues. The ends lost 7 bases at V and 6 bases at J; junction bases unmatched: 12. CDR1 MNHEY and CDR2 SMNVEV come from the germline V gene (reference sequence). This CDR3 reads CASTRDYQSGEQYF. The CDR3 nucleotides read TGTGCCAGCACCAGGGACTATCAGTCTGGCGAGCAGTACTTC.

V usage is TRBV6-5 and J usage is TRBJ2-5; 10 bases line up with TRBD2. CDR1 MNHEY and CDR2 SVGAGI come from the germline V gene. V gave up 7 bases and J gave up 2 bases; unmatched junction bases: 4. The CDR3 extends over 14 amino acids. In DNA form, the CDR3 reads TGTGCCAGCAAGGGGACTAGCGCTCAAGAGACCCAGTACTTC. Translating gives CASKGTSAQETQYF.

This chain uses TRBV3-1 (or the pseudogene TRBV3-2) with TRBJ2-1, with D tentatively TRBD1 (6 bases). Germline CDR1 LGHDT, CDR2 YNNKEL (reference sequence). The CDR3 is 13 residues long. Trimming took 5 bases from V and 5 from J, leaving 10 bases between them. The CDR3 spells CASSTGRNNEQFF. Here the CDR3 DNA reads TGTGCCAGCAGCACAGGGCGGAACAATGAGCAGTTCTTC.

The rearrangement uses TRBV9 and TRBJ2-1, with 10 bases lining up with TRBD2. Per germline, CDR1 SGDLS and CDR2 YYNGEE. The V and J ends lost 0 bases and 1 base, in that order; junction bases with no gene match: 10. The length of the CDR3 is 19 residues. Here the CDR3 DNA reads TGTGCCAGCAGCGTAGGTGGTCTAGCGGGAGTTTCTTCCTACAATGAGCAGTTCTTC. Translation gives CASSVGGLAGVSSYNEQFF.

This clone has a handful of counts. The rearrangement links TRBV7-9 to TRBJ1-5, with D possibly matching TRBD1 (5 bases). V lost 1 base, J lost 0 bases, and 7 bases lay in between. From germline, CDR1 is SEHNR and CDR2 FQNEAQ (reference sequence). The CDR3 length is 15 residues. The CDR3: CASSLGGFSNQPQHF. The CDR3 nucleotides are TGTGCCAGCAGCTTAGGGGGCTTTAGCAATCAGCCCCAGCATTTT.

V and J are TRBV7-2 and TRBJ2-2; D is uncertain. Germline CDR1 and CDR2: SGHTA and FQGNSA. V lost 6 bases, J lost 3 bases, and 5 bases lay in between. The CDR3 runs 12 residues. CDR3 protein: CASRADTGELFF. In DNA, the CDR3 is TGTGCCAGCAGAGCTGACACCGGGGAGCTGTTTTTT.

V gene TRBV29-1 combines with J gene TRBJ2-5, with 10 bases lining up with TRBD1. The trim removed 6 bases at V and 3 bases at J, leaving 7 bases unmatched. CDR3 length: 14 residues. Germline CDR1 and CDR2: SQVTM and ANQGSEA. CDR3 in amino acids: CSVGEGTGEETQYF. In nucleotides, the CDR3 is TGCAGCGTGGGGGAGGGGACAGGGGAAGAGACCCAGTACTTC.

The rearrangement links TRBV10-1 to TRBJ2-3, with TRBD2 matching 10 bases. This CDR3 spans 17 amino acids. The V and J ends lost 0 bases and 10 bases, in that order; junction bases with no gene match: 13. The germline V gene has CDR1 WNHNN and CDR2 SYGVQD (reference sequence). The CDR3 DNA is TGCGCCAGCAGTGAGTCAGGGCTAGCGGGAGCAAGGGGACCGCAGTATTTT. Translated, it gives CASSESGLAGARGPQYF.